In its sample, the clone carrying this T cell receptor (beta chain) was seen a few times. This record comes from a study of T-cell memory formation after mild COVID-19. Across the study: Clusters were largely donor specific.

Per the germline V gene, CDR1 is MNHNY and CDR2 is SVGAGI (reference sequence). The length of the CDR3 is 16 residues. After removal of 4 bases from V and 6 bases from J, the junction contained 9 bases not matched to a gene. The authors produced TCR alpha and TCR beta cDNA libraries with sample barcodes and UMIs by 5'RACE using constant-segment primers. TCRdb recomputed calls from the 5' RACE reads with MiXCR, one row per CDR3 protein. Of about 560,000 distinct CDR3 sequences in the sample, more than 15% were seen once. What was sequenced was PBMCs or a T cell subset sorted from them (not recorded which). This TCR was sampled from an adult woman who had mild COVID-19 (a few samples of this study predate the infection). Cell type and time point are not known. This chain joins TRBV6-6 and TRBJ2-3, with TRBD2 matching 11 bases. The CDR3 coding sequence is TGTGCCAGCAGTTCCCCCACTAGCGGGAGCCCCGATACGCAGTATTTT. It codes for CASSSPTSGSPDTQYF.